The present T cell receptor (beta chain) was sequenced within a study of T cells in Graves' hyperthyroidism and ophthalmopathy. The CDR3 is 12 residues long. V gave up 4 bases and J gave up 10 bases, with 11 bases separating them. Ophthalmopathy cases met thresholds of Clinical Activity Score at least 3, NOSPECS grade at least 4 and duration under 3 months. It was uncontrolled infection, other autoimmune disease, pregnancy or lactation that excluded patients. Orbital computed tomography, thyroid ultrasound, serum thyroxine and TRAb, and clinical symptoms together informed the diagnoses. Regions amplified from RNA transcripts were the TCR beta CDR3 regions. The HTBI primer set served for first-round RT-PCR of the TCR CDR3. Each CDR3 protein is one row after TCRdb ran MiXCR on the multiplex PCR reads. The sample records about 270,000 distinct CDR3 sequences, 20% to 25% being singletons. Study results and limitations: Blood shared most expanded thyroid clonotypes above 0.001.

As for this clonotype: The target antigen is unknown.

This TCR was recovered from a young man with Graves' ophthalmopathy. Material for sequencing was blood. The gene calls are TRBV12-3 or TRBV12-4 and TRBJ2-1; D call uncertain. CDR3: CASSSQLGEQFF. The CDR3 nucleotides read TGTGCCAGCAGTTCCCAGTTGGGCGAGCAGTTCTTC.